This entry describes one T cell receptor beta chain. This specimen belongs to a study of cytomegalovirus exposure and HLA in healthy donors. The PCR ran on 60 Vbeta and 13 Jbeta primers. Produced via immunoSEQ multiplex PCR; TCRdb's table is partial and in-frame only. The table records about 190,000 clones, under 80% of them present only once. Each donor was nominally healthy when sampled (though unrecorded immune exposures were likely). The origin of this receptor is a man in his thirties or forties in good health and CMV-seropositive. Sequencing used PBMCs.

The chain's CDR3 is CASSSRDLPYEQYF. For the CDR3, the DNA is TGTGCCAGCAGTTCCCGGGACTTGCCCTACGAGCAGTACTTC. The genes are TRBV27 and TRBJ2-7, with D maybe TRBD2 (6 bases). CDR3 size: 14 residues. The germline CDR1 and CDR2 sequences are MNHEY and SMNVEV (reference sequence). Deletions cut 4 bases from V and 2 bases from J, with 12 bases between.